This TCR beta chain was sequenced in a study of beta chain features in type 1 diabetes. In its sample, this clone was seen a few times. Since all of the isolated RNA was reverse transcribed, expressed TCRB transcripts were what got sequenced. Clones were sequenced by immunoSEQ multiplex PCR, and TCRdb holds only the in-frame ones, with some missing. The sample includes roughly 230,000 clones, roughly 9.6% seen only once; the top ten take just under 0.035%. CDR1 and CDR2 from the germline V gene are KGHSH and LQKENI. The V and J ends lost 4 bases and 16 bases, in that order; junction bases with no gene match: 5. The CDR3 length is 12 residues.

The sample comprised naive CD4+ T cells from blood. This receptor was identified in a woman between 18 and 29 years old in good health. The chain uses TRBV18 and TRBJ1-6; 9 nucleotides agree with TRBD1. CDR3 nucleotides: TGTGCCAGCTCACAGGGACAGGGTCTTCTCCACTTT. Translating it yields CASSQGQGLLHF.